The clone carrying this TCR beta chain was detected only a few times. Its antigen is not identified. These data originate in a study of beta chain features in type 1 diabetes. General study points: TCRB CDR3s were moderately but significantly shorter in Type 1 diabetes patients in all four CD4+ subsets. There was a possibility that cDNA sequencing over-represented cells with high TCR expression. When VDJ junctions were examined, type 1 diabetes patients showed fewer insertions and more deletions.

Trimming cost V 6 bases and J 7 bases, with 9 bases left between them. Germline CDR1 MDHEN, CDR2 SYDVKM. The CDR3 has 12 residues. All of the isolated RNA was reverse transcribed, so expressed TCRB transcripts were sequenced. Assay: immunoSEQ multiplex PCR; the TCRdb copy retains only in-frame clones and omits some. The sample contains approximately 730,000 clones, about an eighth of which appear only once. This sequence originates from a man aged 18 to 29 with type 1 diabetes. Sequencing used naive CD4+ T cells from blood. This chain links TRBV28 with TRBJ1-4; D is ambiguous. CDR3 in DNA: TGTGCCAGCAGCCCCCCCCTTGAAAAACTGTTTTTT. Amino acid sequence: CASSPPLEKLFF.